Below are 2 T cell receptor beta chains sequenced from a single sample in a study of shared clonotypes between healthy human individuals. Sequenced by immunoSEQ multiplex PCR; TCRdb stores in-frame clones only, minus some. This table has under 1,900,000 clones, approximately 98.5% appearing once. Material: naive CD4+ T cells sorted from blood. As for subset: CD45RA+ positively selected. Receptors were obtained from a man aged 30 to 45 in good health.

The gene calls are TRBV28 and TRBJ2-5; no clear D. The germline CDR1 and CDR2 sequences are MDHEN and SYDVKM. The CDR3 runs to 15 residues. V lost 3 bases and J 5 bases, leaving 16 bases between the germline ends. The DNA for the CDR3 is TGTGCCAGCAGTTTCGTTCTCCCCCAAGGGGAGACCCAGTACTTC. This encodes CASSFVLPQGETQYF.

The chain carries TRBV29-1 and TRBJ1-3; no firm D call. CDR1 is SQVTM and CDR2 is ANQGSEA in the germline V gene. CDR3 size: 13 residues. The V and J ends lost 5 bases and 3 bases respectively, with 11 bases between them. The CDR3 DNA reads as TGCAGCGTTAGCCATGGAGGTGGAAACACCATATATTTT. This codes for CSVSHGGGNTIYF.